The clone carrying this T cell receptor (beta chain) has a single count. The target antigen is unknown. These data originate in a study of early stage breast cancer tumors. CDR3 length: 15 amino acids. Germline V gene data show CDR1 as LNHDA and CDR2 as SQIVND (reference sequence). The V gene lost 4 bases and the J gene lost 7 bases, with 17 bases spanning the gap. Findings and limits, study-wide: Enriched TCRB sequences shared across patients were mostly commonly generated sequences. Tumor and normal breast were distinguished via blood comparison in about 90% of the 16 patients.

The assay was immunoSEQ multiplex PCR, and TCRdb's table has in-frame clones only and misses some. The data contain roughly 30,000 clones, roughly 50% of them singletons. Material for sequencing was breast tumor tissue. The genes are TRBV19 and TRBJ2-1, with D possibly being TRBD1 or TRBD2 (5 bases each). This clonotype was sampled from a person in their fifties or sixties with breast cancer. Here the CDR3 reads CASSRGETSGNEQFF. As DNA, the CDR3 is TGTGCCAGTAGTAGGGGCGAGACTTCGGGGAATGAGCAGTTCTTC.